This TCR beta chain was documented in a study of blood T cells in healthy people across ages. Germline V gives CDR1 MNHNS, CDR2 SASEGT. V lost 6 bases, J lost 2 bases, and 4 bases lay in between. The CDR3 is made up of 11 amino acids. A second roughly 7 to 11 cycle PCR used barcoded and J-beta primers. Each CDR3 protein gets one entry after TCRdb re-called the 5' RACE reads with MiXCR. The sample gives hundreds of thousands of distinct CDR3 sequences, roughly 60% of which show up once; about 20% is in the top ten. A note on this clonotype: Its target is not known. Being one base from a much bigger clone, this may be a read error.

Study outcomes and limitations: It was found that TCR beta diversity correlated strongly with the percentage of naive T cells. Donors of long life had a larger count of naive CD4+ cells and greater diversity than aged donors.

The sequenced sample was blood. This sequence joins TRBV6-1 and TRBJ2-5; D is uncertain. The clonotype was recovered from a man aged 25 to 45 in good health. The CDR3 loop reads CASSEQETQYF. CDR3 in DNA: TGTGCCAGCAGCGAACAAGAGACCCAGTACTTC.